The clone carrying this TCR beta chain was picked up one time. Its antigen is as yet unknown. The V and J ends lost 1 base and 2 bases respectively, with 11 bases between them. Germline V gene data show CDR1 as SEHNR and CDR2 as FQNEAQ (reference sequence). The CDR3 totals 15 residues. The data were obtained in a study of T cells in Graves' hyperthyroidism and ophthalmopathy. Patients counted as stable if ophthalmopathy did not develop within 18 months. Fresh peripheral blood, about 10 ml of it, supplied the PBMCs. RNA transcripts gave rise to amplified TCR beta CDR3 regions. The HTBI primer set served for first-round RT-PCR of the TCR CDR3. From the multiplex PCR reads, TCRdb called clonotypes with MiXCR, one entry per CDR3 protein. The sample comprises 340,000 or so distinct CDR3 sequences, around 17% of which are singletons, and approximately 35% rests with the top ten. Broader study findings: The model foresaw ophthalmopathy a median roughly 6 months prior to onset.

The TCR was taken from a man younger than 40 with Graves' hyperthyroidism. This chain joins TRBV7-9 and TRBJ1-1; D is undetermined. Specimen: blood. The CDR3 loop is CASSLDRVSNTEAFF. The CDR3 region has the DNA TGTGCCAGCAGCTTAGACCGTGTCAGCAACACTGAAGCTTTCTTT. Variable domain in full (rest from reference TRBV7-9 and TRBJ1-1): DTGVSQNPRHKITKRGQNVTFRCDPISEHNRLYWYRQTLGQGPEFLTYFQNEAQLEKSRLLSDRFSAERPKGSFSTLEIQRTEQGDSAMYLCASSLDRVSNTEAFFGQGTRLTVV.